The following is a T cell receptor beta chain sequence with its context. The germline CDR1 and CDR2 sequences are LGHNA and YSLEER. The V and J ends lost 4 bases and 7 bases respectively, with 19 bases between them. The CDR3 has 15 amino acids. The entry originates in a study of T cell responses to AZD1222 COVID-19 vaccine. Assay used: immunoSEQ multiplex PCR; TCRdb lists only in-frame clones, some missing. The sample shows over 150,000 clones, about nine tenths of them seen only once. This clonotype was sampled from an adult in good health. This specimen consisted of peripheral blood, obtained on day 0 of AZD1222 vaccination. The rearrangement uses TRBV4-3 and TRBJ1-2; weak D call: TRBD1 (5 bases). This CDR3 reads CASSRDSSRGSGYTF. CDR3 nucleotides: TGCGCCAGCAGCCGAGACTCCTCACGGGGCTCTGGCTACACCTTC.